The present entry profiles one TCR beta chain with its context. This record comes from a study of blood T cell repertoires in COVID-19. After removal of 1 base from V and 2 bases from J, the junction contained 4 bases not matched to a gene. The CDR3 totals 16 residues. Germline V lookup: CDR1 SGHRS, CDR2 YFSETQ. The assay was immunoSEQ multiplex PCR, and TCRdb's table has in-frame clones only and misses some. The repertoire holds roughly 320,000 clones, with roughly 86% as singletons. The chain recombines TRBV5-1 with TRBJ2-5; 11 bases fit TRBD2. This TCR was recovered from a woman aged 25 to 39 with COVID-19, enrolled during active disease. Sample: peripheral blood. The CDR3 spells CASSLTSGGLQETQYF. Here the CDR3 DNA reads TGCGCCAGCAGCTTGACTAGCGGGGGACTACAAGAGACCCAGTACTTC.